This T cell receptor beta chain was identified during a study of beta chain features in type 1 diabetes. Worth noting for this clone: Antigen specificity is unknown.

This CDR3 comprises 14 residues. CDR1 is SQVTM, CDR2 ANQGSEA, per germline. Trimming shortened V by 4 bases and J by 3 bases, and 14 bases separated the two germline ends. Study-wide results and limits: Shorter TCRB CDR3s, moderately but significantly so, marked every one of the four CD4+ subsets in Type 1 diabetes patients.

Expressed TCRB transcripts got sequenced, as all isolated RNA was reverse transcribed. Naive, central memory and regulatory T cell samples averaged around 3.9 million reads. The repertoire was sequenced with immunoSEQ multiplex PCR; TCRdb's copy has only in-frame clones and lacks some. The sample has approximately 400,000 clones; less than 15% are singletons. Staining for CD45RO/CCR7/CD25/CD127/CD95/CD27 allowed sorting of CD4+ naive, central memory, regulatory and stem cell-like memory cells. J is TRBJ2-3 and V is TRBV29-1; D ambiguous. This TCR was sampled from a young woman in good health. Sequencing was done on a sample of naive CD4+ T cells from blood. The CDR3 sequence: CSVGSSIATDTQYF. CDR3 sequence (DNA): TGCAGCGTTGGGAGTAGCATAGCTACAGATACGCAGTATTTT.